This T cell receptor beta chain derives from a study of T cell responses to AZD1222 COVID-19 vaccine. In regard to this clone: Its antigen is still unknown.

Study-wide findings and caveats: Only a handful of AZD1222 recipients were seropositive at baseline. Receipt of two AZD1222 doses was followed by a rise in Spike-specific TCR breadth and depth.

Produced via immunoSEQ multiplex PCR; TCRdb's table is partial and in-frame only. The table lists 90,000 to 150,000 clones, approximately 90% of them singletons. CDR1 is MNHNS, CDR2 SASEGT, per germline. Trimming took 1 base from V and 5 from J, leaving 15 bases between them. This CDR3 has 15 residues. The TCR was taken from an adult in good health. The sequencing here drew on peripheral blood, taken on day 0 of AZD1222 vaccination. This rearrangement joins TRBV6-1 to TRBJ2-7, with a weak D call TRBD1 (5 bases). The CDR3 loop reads CASSEEATGANEQYF. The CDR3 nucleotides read TGTGCCAGCAGTGAAGAGGCAACAGGCGCGAACGAGCAGTACTTC.